These T cell receptor beta chains were read from a single sample in a study of naive and memory T cell subsets. TCRdb re-derived calls from the UMI-ligation and nested PCR reads in MiXCR, one entry per CDR3 protein. Of roughly 130,000 distinct CDR3 sequences listed, 36% were seen once; the top ten hold 0.9%. Material: central memory CD4+ T cells from blood. The receptors originated from a human donor in good health. Each CDR3 is given with its conserved first and last residue.

j_gene,v_gene,CDR3aa
TRBJ2-2,TRBV11-3,CASSLVGQGNTGELFF
TRBJ1-5,TRBV6-2/TRBV6-3,CASSRRVNQPQHF
TRBJ2-1,TRBV30,CAWMTGGLQFF
TRBJ1-5,TRBV28,CASSFKGTGFNQPQHF
TRBJ2-7,TRBV18,CASSPGRYEQYF
TRBJ1-5,TRBV20-1,CSARDSRGNQPQHF
TRBJ2-1,TRBV3-1,CASSQDFGGRGDNEQFF
TRBJ2-1,TRBV6-2/TRBV6-3,CASSRTSAGEQFF
TRBJ1-2,TRBV4-2,CASSQGTHTNYGYTF
TRBJ2-3,TRBV20-1,CSARDHSAGADTQYF
TRBJ2-2,TRBV6-2/TRBV6-3,CASTRTGLAGELFF
TRBJ2-1,TRBV18,CASSPVAGGGNEQFF
TRBJ2-1,TRBV20-1,CSAPPKGSFYNEQFF
TRBJ2-2,TRBV7-8,CASSLVETGELFF
TRBJ2-7,TRBV20-1,CSAREDMGTAEQYF
TRBJ2-5,TRBV7-9,CASSLGIETQYF
TRBJ2-3,TRBV11-2,CASSRRESTDTQYF
TRBJ2-7,TRBV18,CASSPRGRASYEQYF
TRBJ1-6,TRBV6-2/TRBV6-3,CASSNDRGSPLHF
TRBJ1-1,TRBV6-5,CASSYSIRQSEAFF
TRBJ1-1,TRBV7-9,CASSRRQGNTEAFF
TRBJ2-7,TRBV7-2,CASSVRQSTYEQYF
TRBJ1-5,TRBV5-1,CASSQTGDGNQPQHF
TRBJ1-1,TRBV6-1,CASSEGGSWNTEAFF
TRBJ1-4,TRBV9,CASSVTGSNEKLFF
TRBJ2-5,TRBV3-1,CASSRSGDQETQYF
TRBJ2-1,TRBV5-1,CASSLGLAGEDEQFF
TRBJ2-1,TRBV12-3/TRBV12-4,CASSPGTGVYNEQFF
TRBJ1-2,TRBV3-1,CASSQSHRTNYGYTF
TRBJ2-7,TRBV20-1,CSAVTLAWGGEQYF
TRBJ2-1,TRBV13,CASSLSMGNSYNEQFF
TRBJ2-1,TRBV28,CASSLWNRADEQFF
TRBJ2-5,TRBV6-1,CASTSTPYQETQYF
TRBJ1-1,TRBV6-5,CASSLYGEAFF
TRBJ2-7,TRBV7-2,CASSGRDRANEQYF
TRBJ2-1,TRBV7-2,CASSPEISGSSYNEQFF
TRBJ2-3,TRBV12-3/TRBV12-4,CASSLASRGVSTDTQYF
TRBJ1-1,TRBV30,CAWSPTTALNTEAFF
TRBJ2-2,TRBV6-1,CASINRAHTGELFF
TRBJ2-4,TRBV12-3/TRBV12-4,CASSLMGVKNIQYF
TRBJ2-7,TRBV15,CATSRVRGSYEQYF
TRBJ2-7,TRBV20-1,CSARDRGQGFAYEQYF
TRBJ1-2,TRBV3-1,CASSQSGTVSDYTF
TRBJ2-1,TRBV4-3,CASSQDSVLAGDGGGYNEQFF
TRBJ1-1,TRBV29-1,CSVGDRRMNTEAFF
TRBJ2-1,TRBV20-1,CSARRSENEQFF
TRBJ2-1,TRBV3-1,CASSQVRRNRDNEQFF
TRBJ2-3,TRBV29-1,CSVDRDTDTQYF
TRBJ1-5,TRBV27,CASSLSGREGNQPQHF
TRBJ1-5,TRBV28,CASSLSPGANNQPQHF
TRBJ2-3,TRBV5-5,CASSLPGQGSDTQYF
TRBJ2-1,TRBV20-1,CSARDQDPYYNEQFF
TRBJ2-7,TRBV6-5,CASTHTGTYEQYF
TRBJ2-2,TRBV7-3,CASSFMSTGELFF
TRBJ1-2,TRBV29-1,CSVEDPGPYYGYTF
TRBJ2-1,TRBV7-3,CASSLGYGNNEQFF
TRBJ2-1,TRBV6-1,CASSLPTSFSEQFF